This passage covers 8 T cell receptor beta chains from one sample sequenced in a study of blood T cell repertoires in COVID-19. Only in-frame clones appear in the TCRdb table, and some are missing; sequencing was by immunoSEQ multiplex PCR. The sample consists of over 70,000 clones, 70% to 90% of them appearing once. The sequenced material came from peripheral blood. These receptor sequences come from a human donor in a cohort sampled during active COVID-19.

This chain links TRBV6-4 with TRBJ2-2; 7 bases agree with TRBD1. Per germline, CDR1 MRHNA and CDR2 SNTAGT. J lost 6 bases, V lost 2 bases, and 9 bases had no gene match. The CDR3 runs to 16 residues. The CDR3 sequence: CASSDPTGIHPGELFF. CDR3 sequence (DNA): TGTGCCAGCAGTGACCCGACAGGGATCCATCCCGGGGAGCTGTTTTTT.

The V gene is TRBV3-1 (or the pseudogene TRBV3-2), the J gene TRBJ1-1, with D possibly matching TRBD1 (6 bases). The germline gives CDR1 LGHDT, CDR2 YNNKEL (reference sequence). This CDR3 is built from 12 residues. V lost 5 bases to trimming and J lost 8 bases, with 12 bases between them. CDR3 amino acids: CASSAQGREAFF. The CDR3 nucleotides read TGTGCCAGCAGCGCTCAGGGGAGAGAAGCTTTCTTT.

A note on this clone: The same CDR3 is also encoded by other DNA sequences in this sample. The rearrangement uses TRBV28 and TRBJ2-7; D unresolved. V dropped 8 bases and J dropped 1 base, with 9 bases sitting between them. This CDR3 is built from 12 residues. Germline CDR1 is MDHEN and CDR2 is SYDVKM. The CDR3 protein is CASSFSSYEQYF. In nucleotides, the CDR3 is TGTGCCAGCTCCTTTTCTTCCTACGAGCAGTACTTC.

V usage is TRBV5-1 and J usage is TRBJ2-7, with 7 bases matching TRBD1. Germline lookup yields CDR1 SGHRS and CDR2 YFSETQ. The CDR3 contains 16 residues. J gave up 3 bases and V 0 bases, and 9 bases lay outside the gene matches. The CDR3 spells CASSLGAGQVGYEQYF. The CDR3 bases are TGCGCCAGCAGCTTGGGAGCTGGACAGGTAGGCTACGAGCAGTACTTC.

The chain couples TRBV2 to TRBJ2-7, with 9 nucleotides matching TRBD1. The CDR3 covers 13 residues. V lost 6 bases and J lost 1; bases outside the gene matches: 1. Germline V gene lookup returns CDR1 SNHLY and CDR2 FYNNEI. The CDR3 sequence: CASRGTGSYEQYF. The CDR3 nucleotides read TGTGCCAGCAGGGGGACAGGGTCCTACGAGCAGTACTTC.

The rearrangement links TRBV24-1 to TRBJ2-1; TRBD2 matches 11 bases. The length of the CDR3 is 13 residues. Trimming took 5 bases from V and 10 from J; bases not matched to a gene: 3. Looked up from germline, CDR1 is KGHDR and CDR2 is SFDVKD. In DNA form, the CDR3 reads TGTGCCACCAGTGGGCTAGCGGGGGGAGAGCAGTTCTTC. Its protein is CATSGLAGGEQFF.

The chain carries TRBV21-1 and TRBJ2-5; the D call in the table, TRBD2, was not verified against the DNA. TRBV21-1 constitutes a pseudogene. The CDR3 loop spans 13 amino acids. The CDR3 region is CASSSSAQETQYF. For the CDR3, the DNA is TGTGCCAGCAGCTCTAGCGCCCAAGAGACCCAGTACTTC.

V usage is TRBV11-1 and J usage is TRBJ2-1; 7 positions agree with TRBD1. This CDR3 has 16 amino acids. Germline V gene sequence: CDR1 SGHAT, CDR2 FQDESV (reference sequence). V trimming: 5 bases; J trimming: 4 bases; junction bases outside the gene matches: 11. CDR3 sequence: CASSLQPGQPYNEQFF. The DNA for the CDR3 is TGTGCCAGCAGCCTTCAACCGGGACAGCCTTACAATGAGCAGTTCTTC.